This T cell receptor beta chain was recovered during a study of shared clonotypes between healthy human individuals. Findings and caveats of the study: How much donors shared clonotypes was expected to be affected by sequencing depth. Naive subsets typically showed greater estimated richness than memory subsets. Few donors limited the genetic and exposure-history diversity represented.

CD45RO-negative cells were positively selected for CCR7, leaving out terminally differentiated effector memory CD45RA+ cells. This CDR3 is built from 14 residues. Germline V CDR1 and CDR2: SGHDT, YYEEEE. Losses at the gene ends were 4 bases for V and 5 bases for J; bases not matched to a gene: 4. The run depth of the assay was deep. TCRdb's table, derived via immunoSEQ multiplex PCR, lists solely in-frame clones and lacks some. This table has about 580,000 clones, roughly 98% appearing once. Points on this clone: What it binds is not known.

Sequences were obtained from naive CD8+ T cells sorted from blood. The sequence was collected from a man aged 25 to 40 in good health. The chain employs TRBV5-6 and TRBJ2-2; 8 nucleotides match TRBD1. The CDR3 DNA reads as TGTGCCAGCAGCAGGACAGGGCTTACCGGGGAGCTGTTTTTT. This gives the protein CASSRTGLTGELFF.